This paragraph reports one T cell receptor beta chain. What it binds is unknown. The sample comes from a study of somatic mutations in cytotoxic T cells in rheumatoid arthritis. Study outcomes and limitations: Increasing age coincided with elevated CD8+ clonality among rheumatoid arthritis patients, though not among healthy controls. The study found no significant difference in CD8+ T-cell clonality between rheumatoid arthritis patients and age-matched healthy controls.

V gave up 0 bases and J gave up 1 base, with 7 bases separating them. CDR1 is SGHDN and CDR2 is FVKESK in the germline V gene. This CDR3 spans 14 amino acids. As originally analysed: Rarely, patient CD8+ clones larger than 1% corresponded to published virus-specific TCRB sequences. This table comes from immunoSEQ multiplex PCR, and its TCRdb copy is limited to in-frame clones, with some not included. V, J and clone size are those of that table, while D and trimming were read from the DNA. In the table there are about 10,000 clones, 75% to 95% of which are singletons. This TCR was sampled from a woman aged 18-30 years with rheumatoid arthritis. The rearrangement links TRBV14 to TRBJ2-7; D is unresolved. The sequenced sample consisted of CD8+ T cells sorted from blood. The CDR3 DNA is TGTGCCAGCAGCCAAGATGCAGCGTCCTACGAGCAGTACTTC. It codes for CASSQDAASYEQYF. Based on the CDR3 plus reference TRBV14 and TRBJ2-7, the full variable domain is EAGVTQFPSHSVIEKGQTVTLRCDPISGHDNLYWYRRVMGKEIKFLLHFVKESKQDESGMPNNRFLAERTGGTYSTLKVQPAELEDSGVYFCASSQDAASYEQYFGPGTRLTVT.